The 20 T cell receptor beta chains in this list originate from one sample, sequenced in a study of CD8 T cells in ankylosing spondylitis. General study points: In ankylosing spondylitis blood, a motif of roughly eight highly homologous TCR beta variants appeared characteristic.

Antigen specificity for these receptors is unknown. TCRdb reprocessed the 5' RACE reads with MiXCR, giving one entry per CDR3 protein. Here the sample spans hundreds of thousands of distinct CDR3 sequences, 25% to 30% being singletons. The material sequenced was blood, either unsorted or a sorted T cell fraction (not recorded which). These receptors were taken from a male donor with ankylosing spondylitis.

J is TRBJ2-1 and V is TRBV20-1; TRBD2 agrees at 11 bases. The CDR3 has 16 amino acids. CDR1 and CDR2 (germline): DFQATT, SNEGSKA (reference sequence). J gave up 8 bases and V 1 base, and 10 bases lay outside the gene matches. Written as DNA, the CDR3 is TGCAGTGCTAGAGTTCGACTAGCGGGGCCCCTCGATGAGCAGTTCTTC. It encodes CSARVRLAGPLDEQFF.

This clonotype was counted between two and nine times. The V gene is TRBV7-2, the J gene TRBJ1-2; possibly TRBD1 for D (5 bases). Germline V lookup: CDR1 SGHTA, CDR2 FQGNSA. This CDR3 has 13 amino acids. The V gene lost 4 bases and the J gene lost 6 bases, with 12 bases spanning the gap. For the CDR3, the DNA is TGTGCCAGCAGCTCGGCCCGGGGGGATGGCTACACCTTC. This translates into CASSSARGDGYTF.

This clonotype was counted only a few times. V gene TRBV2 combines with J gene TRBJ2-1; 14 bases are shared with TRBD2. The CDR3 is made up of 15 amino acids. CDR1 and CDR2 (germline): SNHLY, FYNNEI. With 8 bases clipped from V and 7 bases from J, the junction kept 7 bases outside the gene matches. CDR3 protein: CASAGLAGGGNEQFF. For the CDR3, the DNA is TGTGCCAGCGCAGGACTAGCGGGAGGTGGGAATGAGCAGTTCTTC.

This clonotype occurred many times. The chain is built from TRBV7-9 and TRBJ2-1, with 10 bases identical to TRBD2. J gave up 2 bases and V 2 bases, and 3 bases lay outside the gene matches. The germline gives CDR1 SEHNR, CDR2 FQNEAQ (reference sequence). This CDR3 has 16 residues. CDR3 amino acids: CASSLSLAGAYNEQFF. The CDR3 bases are TGTGCCAGCAGCTTATCCCTAGCGGGAGCCTACAATGAGCAGTTCTTC.

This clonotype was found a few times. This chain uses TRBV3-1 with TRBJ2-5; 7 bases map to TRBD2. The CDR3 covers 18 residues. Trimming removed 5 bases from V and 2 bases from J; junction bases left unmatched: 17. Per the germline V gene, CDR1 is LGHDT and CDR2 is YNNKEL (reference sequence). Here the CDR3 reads CASSFLLSRGGRQETQYF. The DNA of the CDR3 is TGTGCCAGCAGCTTTCTCCTTTCCCGAGGCGGGAGACAAGAGACCCAGTACTTC.

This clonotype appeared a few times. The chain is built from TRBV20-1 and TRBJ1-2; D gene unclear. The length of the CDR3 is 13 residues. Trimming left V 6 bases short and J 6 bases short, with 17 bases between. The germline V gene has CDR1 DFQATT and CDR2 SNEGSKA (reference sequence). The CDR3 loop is CSAQYQAKDGYTF. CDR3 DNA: TGCAGTGCCCAATACCAAGCCAAGGATGGCTACACCTTC.

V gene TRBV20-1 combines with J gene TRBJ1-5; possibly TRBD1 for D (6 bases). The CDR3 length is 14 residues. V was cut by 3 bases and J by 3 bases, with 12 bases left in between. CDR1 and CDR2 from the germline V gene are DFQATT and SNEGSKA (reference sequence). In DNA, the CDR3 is TGCAGTGCTAGTGACGGACAGTACAATCAGCCCCAGCATTTT. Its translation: CSASDGQYNQPQHF.

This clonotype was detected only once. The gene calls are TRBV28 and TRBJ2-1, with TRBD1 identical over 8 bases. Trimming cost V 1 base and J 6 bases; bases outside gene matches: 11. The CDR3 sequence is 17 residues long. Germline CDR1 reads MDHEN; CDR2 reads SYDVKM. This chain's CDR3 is CASSLSLRTGKGNEQFF. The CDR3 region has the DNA TGTGCCAGCAGTTTATCCCTTAGGACAGGGAAGGGCAATGAGCAGTTCTTC.

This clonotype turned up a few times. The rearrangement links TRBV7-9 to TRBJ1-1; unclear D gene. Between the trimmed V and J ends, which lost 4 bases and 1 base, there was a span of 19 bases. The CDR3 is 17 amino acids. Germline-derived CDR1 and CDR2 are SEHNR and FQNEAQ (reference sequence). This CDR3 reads CASSYPTTRRWNTEAFF. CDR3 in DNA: TGTGCCAGCAGCTATCCTACAACTCGGAGGTGGAACACTGAAGCTTTCTTT.

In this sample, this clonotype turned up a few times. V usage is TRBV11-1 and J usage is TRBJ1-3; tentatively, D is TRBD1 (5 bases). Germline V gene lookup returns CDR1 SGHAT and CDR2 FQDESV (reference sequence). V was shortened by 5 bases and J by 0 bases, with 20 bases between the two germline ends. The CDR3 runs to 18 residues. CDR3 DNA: TGTGCCAGCAGCGCCAGCGGCAGGGACTTCTTCTCTGGAAACACCATATATTTT. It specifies CASSASGRDFFSGNTIYF.

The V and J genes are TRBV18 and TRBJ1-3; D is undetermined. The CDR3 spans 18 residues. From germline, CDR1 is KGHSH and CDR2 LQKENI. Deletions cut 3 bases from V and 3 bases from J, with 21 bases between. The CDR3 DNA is TGTGCCAGCTCACCCCTCTCCATGGTATCAGTCGTTGGAAACACCATATATTTT. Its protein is CASSPLSMVSVVGNTIYF.

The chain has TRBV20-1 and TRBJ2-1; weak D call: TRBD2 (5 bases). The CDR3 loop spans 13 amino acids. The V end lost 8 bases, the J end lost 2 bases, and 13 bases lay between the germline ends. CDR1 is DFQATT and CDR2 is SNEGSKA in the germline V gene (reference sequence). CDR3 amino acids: CSLRLPTYNEQFF. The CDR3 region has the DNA TGCAGTCTACGACTACCCACCTACAATGAGCAGTTCTTC.

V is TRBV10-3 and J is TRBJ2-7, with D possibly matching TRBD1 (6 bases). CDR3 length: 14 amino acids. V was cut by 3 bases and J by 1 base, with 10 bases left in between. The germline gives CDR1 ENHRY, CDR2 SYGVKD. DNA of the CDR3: TGTGCCATCAGTGACAGGCAGGGGTCCTACGAGCAGTACTTC. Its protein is CAISDRQGSYEQYF.

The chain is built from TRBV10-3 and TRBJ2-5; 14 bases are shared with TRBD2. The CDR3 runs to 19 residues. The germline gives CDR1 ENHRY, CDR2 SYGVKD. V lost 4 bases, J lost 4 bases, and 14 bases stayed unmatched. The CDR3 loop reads CAISASVPGLAGASETQYF. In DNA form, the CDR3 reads TGTGCCATCAGTGCCTCAGTCCCGGGACTAGCGGGAGCTTCAGAGACCCAGTACTTC.

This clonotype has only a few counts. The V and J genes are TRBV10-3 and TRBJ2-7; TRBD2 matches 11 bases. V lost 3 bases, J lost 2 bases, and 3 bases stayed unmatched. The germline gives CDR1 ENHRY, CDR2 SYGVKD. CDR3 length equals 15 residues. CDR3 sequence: CAISDLAGGTYEQYF. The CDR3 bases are TGTGCCATCAGTGACCTAGCGGGAGGAACCTACGAGCAGTACTTC.

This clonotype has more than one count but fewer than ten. The CDR3 coding sequence is TGCAGCGTTGCCCGACTCCGACCCTACGAGCAGTACTTC. This codes for CSVARLRPYEQYF. The chain uses TRBV29-1 and TRBJ2-7; no clear D gene. The CDR3 consists of 13 residues. Germline V gene lookup returns CDR1 SQVTM and CDR2 ANQGSEA. Trimming took 4 bases from V and 2 from J, leaving 12 bases between them.

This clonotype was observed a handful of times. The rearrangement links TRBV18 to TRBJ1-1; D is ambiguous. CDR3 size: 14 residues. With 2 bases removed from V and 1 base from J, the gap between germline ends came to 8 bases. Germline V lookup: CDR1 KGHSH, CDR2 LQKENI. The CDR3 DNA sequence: TGTGCCAGCTCACCAGGGCACCCGAACACTGAAGCTTTCTTT. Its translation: CASSPGHPNTEAFF.

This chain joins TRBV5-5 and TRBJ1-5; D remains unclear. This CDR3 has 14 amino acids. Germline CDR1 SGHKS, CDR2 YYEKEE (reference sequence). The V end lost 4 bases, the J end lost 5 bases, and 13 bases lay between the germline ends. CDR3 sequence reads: CASSPENADQPQHF. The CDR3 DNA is TGTGCCAGCAGCCCCGAAAACGCGGATCAGCCCCAGCATTTT.

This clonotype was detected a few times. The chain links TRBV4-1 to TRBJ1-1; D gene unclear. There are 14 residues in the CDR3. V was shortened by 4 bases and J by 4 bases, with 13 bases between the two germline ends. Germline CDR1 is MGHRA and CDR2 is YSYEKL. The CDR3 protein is CASSPHGLGTEAFF. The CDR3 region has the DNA TGCGCCAGCAGCCCCCACGGCCTGGGCACTGAAGCTTTCTTT.

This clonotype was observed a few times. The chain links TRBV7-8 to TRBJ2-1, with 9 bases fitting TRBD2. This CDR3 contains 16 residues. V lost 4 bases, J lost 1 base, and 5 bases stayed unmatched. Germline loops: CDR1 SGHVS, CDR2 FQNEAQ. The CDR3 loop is CASSSMTSGSYNEQFF. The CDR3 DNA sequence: TGTGCCAGCAGCTCGATGACTAGCGGATCCTACAATGAGCAGTTCTTC.